The 13 T cell receptor beta chains below come from one sample, sequenced in a study of tumor-infiltrating lymphocytes in oesophageal squamous cell carcinoma. One entry per CDR3 protein, called by TCRdb with MiXCR from the PCR reads. The sample holds roughly 17,000 distinct CDR3 sequences; roughly 40% are singletons and the top ten take roughly 30%. The sequencing input was normal esophageal tissue next to the tumor. The receptors were gathered from a female donor with esophageal squamous cell carcinoma.

CDR3 coding DNA: TGTGCCAGCAGCTGGGACAGAAACTATGGCTACACCTTC. Amino acids: CASSWDRNYGYTF. The chain links TRBV11-2 to TRBJ1-2, with 7 bases fitting TRBD1. CDR1 and CDR2 from the germline V gene are SGHAT and FQNNGV. The CDR3 has 13 amino acids. Germline trimming cut 4 bases from V and 2 bases from J; bases unmatched to any gene: 1.

There are many counts of this clonotype. This chain links TRBV4-1 with TRBJ2-5; TRBD1 agrees at 7 bases. Judging by the DNA end, TRBJ2-7 fits better; the J call may be wrong. Germline CDR1 MGHRA, CDR2 YSYEKL. The CDR3 length is 16 residues. The CDR3 DNA follows: TGCGCCAGCAGCCAAGGGTCGGACAGGCTAACCTACGAGCAGTACTTC. Translated, it gives CASSQGSDRLTYEQYF.

The V and J genes are TRBV11-2 and TRBJ2-3; TRBD2 matches 8 bases. The CDR3 has 14 amino acids. V gave up 9 bases and J gave up 3 bases; unmatched junction bases: 8. CDR1 and CDR2 from the germline V gene are SGHAT and FQNNGV. The CDR3 nucleotides read TGTGCCAGTTTAGCGGGAAGTAAAACAGATACGCAGTATTTT. This sequence encodes CASLAGSKTDTQYF.

V is TRBV7-3 and J is TRBJ2-1; TRBD1 might be the D (5 bases). Per germline, CDR1 SGHTA and CDR2 FQGTGA. The CDR3 is 13 residues long. V shed 0 bases and J shed 9 bases, with 9 bases lying between them. CDR3 loop: CASSLTGPAEQFF. The DNA of the CDR3 is TGTGCCAGCAGCTTAACGGGGCCTGCTGAGCAGTTCTTC.

V gene TRBV12-3 or TRBV12-4 combines with J gene TRBJ2-3, with D possibly TRBD2 on 6 matching bases. V was clipped by 6 bases and J by 0 bases, with 7 bases between them. The CDR3 loop spans 13 amino acids. The CDR3 region is CASSLASTDTQYF. The DNA of the CDR3 is TGTGCCAGCAGCCTAGCGAGCACAGATACGCAGTATTTT.

This clonotype was counted many times. CDR3 in amino acids: CASRNGVQDGYTF. CDR3 nucleotide sequence: TGTGCCAGCAGGAACGGGGTCCAGGATGGCTACACCTTC. This rearrangement joins TRBV6-1 to TRBJ1-2; D unclear. Per germline, CDR1 MNHNS and CDR2 SASEGT. The length of the CDR3 is 13 residues. The germline V and J ends were trimmed by 6 bases and 6 bases, with 14 bases remaining between them.

This clonotype was detected ten times or more. CDR3 coding DNA: TGTGCCAGCTCACAAGGACAGGCCATGTACAATGAGCAGTACTTC. This sequence encodes CASSQGQAMYNEQYF. This chain links TRBV18 with TRBJ2-7, with 7 positions matching TRBD1. The junction had 13 bases not matched to a gene; V was cut back by 4 bases and J by 7 bases. CDR1 KGHSH and CDR2 LQKENI come from the germline V gene. The CDR3 is made up of 15 amino acids.

This rearrangement joins TRBV7-2 to TRBJ2-1; possibly TRBD1 or TRBD2 for D (6 bases each). The J call is in doubt because the DNA end fits TRBJ2-7 better. The CDR3 consists of 16 residues. Germline lookup yields CDR1 SGHTA and CDR2 FQGNSA. The CDR3 region is CASSLNAGTSYNEQYF. The CDR3 DNA reads as TGTGCCAGCAGCTTAAACGCGGGGACATCCTACAATGAGCAGTACTTC.

The V and J genes are TRBV4-2 and TRBJ2-1, with 9 bases identical to TRBD2. Germline CDR1 and CDR2: LGHNA and YNFKEQ. V was clipped by 3 bases and J by 5 bases; unmatched bases: 5. The length of the CDR3 is 15 residues. This chain's CDR3 is CASSHSGRVDNEQFF. Here the CDR3 DNA reads TGTGCCAGCAGCCATAGCGGGAGAGTGGACAATGAGCAGTTCTTC.

V gene TRBV15 combines with J gene TRBJ2-5, with D maybe TRBD2 (5 bases). The tail of the sequence fits TRBJ2-1 better, so the J call may be wrong. The V gene's germline CDR1 is LNHNV and CDR2 YYDKDF (reference sequence). This CDR3 comprises 13 residues. In DNA form, the CDR3 reads TGTGCCACCAGCAGAGATACCGGGGATGAGCAGTTCTTC. Translation gives CATSRDTGDEQFF.

This chain connects TRBV12-3 or TRBV12-4 to TRBJ2-7; TRBD1 aligns across 7 bases. The DNA end is more similar to TRBJ2-5, so the J call may be wrong. The CDR3 is 13 residues long. CDR3 bases: TGTGCCAGCAGCCTAGGGACAGTGGAGACCCAGTACTTC. This sequence encodes CASSLGTVETQYF.

A remark on this clonotype: The conserved closing phenylalanine or tryptophan is absent in this CDR3, likely reflecting a read error. It is unclear where the CDR3 begins or ends on the DNA, so no DNA is shown, and the CDR3 is as TCRdb lists it. The rearrangement links TRBV28 to TRBJ1-1; TRBD1 reflects the table's D call only, with no check against the DNA. Germline V gene sequence: CDR1 MDHEN, CDR2 SYDVKM. Counting both end residues, the CDR3 totals 16 amino acids. The CDR3 sequence: CASSLWTTPTSSTSGQ.

CDR3 DNA: TGTGCCAGCAGTGAAGTCGTCGGTAGCTCCTACGAGCAGTACTTC. It is translated as CASSEVVGSSYEQYF. The J gene is TRBJ2-1, the V gene TRBV6-1; D unresolved. The assigned J gene may be wrong: the sequence end matches TRBJ2-7 better. Per germline, CDR1 MNHNS and CDR2 SASEGT. CDR3 length: 15 residues.